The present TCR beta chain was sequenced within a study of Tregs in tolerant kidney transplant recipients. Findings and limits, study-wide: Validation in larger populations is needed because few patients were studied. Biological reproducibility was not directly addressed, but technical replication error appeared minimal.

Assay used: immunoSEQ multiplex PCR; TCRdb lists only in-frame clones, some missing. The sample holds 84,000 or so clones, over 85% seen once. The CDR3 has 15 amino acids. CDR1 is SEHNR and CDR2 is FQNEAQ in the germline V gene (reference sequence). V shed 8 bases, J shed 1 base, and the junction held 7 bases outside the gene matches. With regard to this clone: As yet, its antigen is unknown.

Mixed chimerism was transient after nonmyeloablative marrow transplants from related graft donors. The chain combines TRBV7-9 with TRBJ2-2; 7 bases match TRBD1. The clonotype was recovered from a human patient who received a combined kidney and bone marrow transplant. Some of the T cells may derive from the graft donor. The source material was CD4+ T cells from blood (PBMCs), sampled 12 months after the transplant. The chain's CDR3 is CASEPGQLNTGELFF. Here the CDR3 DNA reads TGTGCCAGCGAGCCGGGACAGTTGAACACCGGGGAGCTGTTTTTT. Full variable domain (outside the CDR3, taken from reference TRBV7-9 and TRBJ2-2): DTGVSQNPRHKITKRGQNVTFRCDPISEHNRLYWYRQTLGQGPEFLTYFQNEAQLEKSRLLSDRFSAERPKGSFSTLEIQRTEQGDSAMYLCASEPGQLNTGELFFGEGSRLTVL.